This T cell receptor beta chain was recovered during a study of cytomegalovirus exposure and HLA in healthy donors. Study findings and constraints: Most CMV-associated TCR beta chains appeared HLA-restricted in a later analysis.

The study ran its PCR with 60 Vbeta and 13 Jbeta primers. The assay was immunoSEQ multiplex PCR, and TCRdb's table has in-frame clones only and misses some. This table has approximately 130,000 clones, 65% to 85% appearing once. This CDR3 has 16 amino acids. CDR1 and CDR2 from the germline V gene are LNHDA and SQIVND (reference sequence). The V and J ends lost 5 bases and 4 bases, in that order; junction bases with no gene match: 8. For this clone: Antigen: not known.

Specimen: PBMCs. The rearrangement uses TRBV19 and TRBJ2-1; TRBD2 agrees at 10 bases. This clonotype was sampled from a man between 45 and 60 years old in good health and CMV-seronegative. The CDR3 DNA is TGTGCCAGTAGTTCCGAGCGGGAGGGTCGATACAATGAGCAGTTCTTC. Its protein is CASSSEREGRYNEQFF. Full variable domain (missing parts from reference TRBV19 and TRBJ2-1): DGGITQSPKYLFRKEGQNVTLSCEQNLNHDAMYWYRQDPGQGLRLIYYSQIVNDFQKGDIAEGYSVSREKKESFPLTVTSAQKNPTAFYLCASSSEREGRYNEQFFGPGTRLTVL.